This passage covers 14 T cell receptor beta chains from one sample sequenced in a study of a mutant IDH1 vaccine in newly diagnosed glioma. Time point reported: week 11, during vaccination. Doses consisted of 300 ug of mutant IDH1 20-mer peptide each, paired with topical imiquimod. Assay used: immunoSEQ multiplex PCR; TCRdb lists only in-frame clones, some missing. The repertoire holds around 62,000 clones, with approximately 89% as singletons. These receptors' antigens are unknown. The material was PBMCs, obtained from a glioma patient whose treatment included an IDH1 peptide vaccine. Receptor source: a man in his forties with glioma.

The gene calls are TRBV19 and TRBJ2-5, with TRBD2 identical over 10 bases. The CDR3 runs to 16 residues. Germline CDR1 reads LNHDA; CDR2 reads SQIVND (reference sequence). J was trimmed by 5 bases and V by 5 bases; bases with no gene match: 11. The CDR3: CASSRAGTSVSETQYF. The DNA of the CDR3 is TGTGCCAGTAGTCGTGCCGGGACTAGCGTGAGTGAGACCCAGTACTTC.

This chain joins TRBV12-5 and TRBJ1-1; 7 positions match TRBD1. The CDR3 is made up of 14 amino acids. The germline gives CDR1 LGHNT, CDR2 FRNRAP. V shed 6 bases and J 1 base; nucleotides not matched to a gene: 5. The CDR3 reads CASGRGQPNTEAFF. CDR3 nucleotides: TGTGCTAGTGGCAGGGGACAGCCGAACACTGAAGCTTTCTTT.

The chain combines TRBV5-1 with TRBJ1-3, with D tentatively TRBD1 (6 bases). Trimming took 2 bases from V and 3 from J, leaving 12 bases between them. The CDR3 is 15 residues long. The germline V gene encodes CDR1 SGHRS and CDR2 YFSETQ. CDR3 bases: TGCGCCAGCAGCTTTGCAGGGGAAGTTGGAAACACCATATATTTT. Protein product: CASSFAGEVGNTIYF.

V gene TRBV11-2 combines with J gene TRBJ2-7; D possibly corresponds to TRBD2 (6 bases). The germline V and J ends were trimmed by 1 base and 2 bases, with 9 bases remaining between them. Germline V lookup: CDR1 SGHAT, CDR2 FQNNGV. This CDR3 has 14 residues. The CDR3 DNA reads as TGTGCCAGCAGCTTAGGGACTACTCCCTACGAGCAGTACGTC. Translating it yields CASSLGTTPYEQYV.

CDR3 in amino acids: CASSPLAGDRETQYF. The CDR3 DNA reads as TGTGCCAGCTCACCATTAGCGGGAGATAGGGAGACCCAGTACTTC. The chain employs TRBV18 and TRBJ2-5; TRBD2 matches 9 bases. The V gene end was trimmed by 2 bases and the J gene end by 5 bases; junction bases not matched to a gene: 6. This CDR3 has 15 amino acids. CDR1 is KGHSH and CDR2 is LQKENI in the germline V gene.

This clone was counted only a few times. The rearrangement uses TRBV6-5 and TRBJ2-7; 9 bases fit TRBD1. V was clipped by 5 bases and J by 3 bases; unmatched bases: 8. There are 15 residues in the CDR3. Germline CDR1 and CDR2: MNHEY and SVGAGI. The CDR3, as DNA: TGTGCCAGCAGTAAGGACAGGGGTAGTGTCTACGAGCAGTACTTC. It translates to CASSKDRGSVYEQYF.

In this sample, this clone turned up a few times. The chain carries TRBV7-9 and TRBJ1-1; the D gene is possibly TRBD1 (5 bases). CDR1 SEHNR and CDR2 FQNEAQ come from the germline V gene (reference sequence). This CDR3 has 11 residues. The V end was cut by 10 bases, the J end by 5 bases, with 11 bases between. The chain's CDR3 is CATVWGTEAFF. The CDR3 nucleotides read TGTGCCACCGTGTGGGGGACTGAAGCTTTCTTT.

The chain recombines TRBV5-6 with TRBJ1-5; 8 bases align to TRBD1. Trimming cost V 2 bases and J 0 bases; bases outside gene matches: 4. Germline V gene sequence: CDR1 SGHDT, CDR2 YYEEEE. This CDR3 spans 16 amino acids. This CDR3 reads CASSFRTGYSNQPQHF. The CDR3 bases are TGTGCCAGCAGCTTTCGGACAGGGTATAGCAATCAGCCCCAGCATTTT.

The V gene is TRBV2, the J gene TRBJ2-2; no firm D call. This CDR3 region has 15 residues. V lost 6 bases to trimming and J lost 0 bases, with 11 bases between them. Germline V lookup: CDR1 SNHLY, CDR2 FYNNEI. The CDR3 spells CASRPRPTNTGELFF. The CDR3 DNA reads TGTGCCAGCAGGCCCCGGCCTACGAACACCGGGGAGCTGTTTTTT. Using reference TRBV2 and TRBJ2-2 for the parts outside the CDR3, the full variable domain is EPEVTQTPSHQVTQMGQEVILRCVPISNHLYFYWYRQILGQKVEFLVSFYNNEISEKSEIFDDQFSVERPDGSNFTLKIRSTKLEDSAMYFCASRPRPTNTGELFFGEGSRLTVL.

This clone was recorded once. V gene TRBV6-6 combines with J gene TRBJ2-1; D is unclear. CDR1 is MNHNY and CDR2 is SVGAGI in the germline V gene (reference sequence). There are 12 residues in the CDR3. V dropped 2 bases and J dropped 5 bases, with 4 bases sitting between them. The CDR3 reads CASSYINNEQFF. In nucleotides, the CDR3 is TGTGCCAGCAGTTACATCAACAATGAGCAGTTCTTC.

This chain joins TRBV30 and TRBJ1-5; 7 bases are shared with TRBD1. Germline V gives CDR1 GTSNPN, CDR2 SVGIG (reference sequence). The CDR3 is 13 residues long. Trimming cost V 5 bases and J 4 bases; bases outside gene matches: 5. CDR3 in DNA: TGTGCCTGGGGCGGCAGGGGGAATCAGCCCCAGCATTTT. It specifies CAWGGRGNQPQHF.

The chain carries TRBV14 and TRBJ1-2; 8 bases map to TRBD1. The CDR3 spans 15 residues. V lost 2 bases, J lost 6 bases, and 8 bases stayed unmatched. CDR1 and CDR2 from the germline V gene are SGHDN and FVKESK. The CDR3 spells CASSQFGTGFNGYTF. The CDR3 coding sequence is TGTGCCAGCAGCCAATTTGGGACAGGTTTTAATGGCTACACCTTC. Complete variable domain (other parts from reference TRBV14 and TRBJ1-2): EAGVTQFPSHSVIEKGQTVTLRCDPISGHDNLYWYRRVMGKEIKFLLHFVKESKQDESGMPNNRFLAERTGGTYSTLKVQPAELEDSGVYFCASSQFGTGFNGYTFGSGTRLTVV.

The V gene is TRBV6-6, the J gene TRBJ2-6; D may be TRBD1 (6 bases). Trimming stripped 8 bases from V and 4 bases from J, with 15 bases between. The CDR3 extends over 15 amino acids. CDR1 MNHNY and CDR2 SVGAGI come from the germline V gene (reference sequence). CDR3 region: CASARAGEGANVLTF. The CDR3 region has the DNA TGTGCCAGCGCAAGGGCAGGGGAGGGGGCCAACGTCCTGACTTTC.

The chain has TRBV28 and TRBJ1-5; D uncertain. Germline lookup yields CDR1 MDHEN and CDR2 SYDVKM. Trimming took off 3 bases at V and 4 bases at J, with 7 bases between the two ends. This CDR3 spans 13 amino acids. CDR3 sequence: CASSFGVNQPQHF. The CDR3 DNA reads as TGTGCCAGCAGTTTTGGTGTTAATCAGCCCCAGCATTTT.